This T cell receptor beta chain was recorded in a study of blood T cell repertoires in COVID-19. Study-level information: Italy, Spain and the United States were the sources of the convalescent and acute COVID-19 samples.

Authors' processing steps: Reference gene primer amplification gave nucleated cell count estimates. Data came from immunoSEQ multiplex PCR; TCRdb stores just in-frame clones and leaves some out. The V and J calls and clone size come from that table; D and trimming were worked out from the DNA. The sample contains around 130,000 clones, roughly 88% of which appear only once. Germline V gives CDR1 SGHTS, CDR2 YDEGEE. The CDR3 loop spans 16 amino acids. Trimming at V came to 4 bases and at J to 2 bases, leaving 9 bases not matched to a gene. This clone occurred a few times. Sequencing input: peripheral blood. The chain joins TRBV5-8 to TRBJ2-5; 9 bases fit TRBD1. This receptor was obtained from a man in his 70s with active COVID-19. CDR3 in DNA: TGTGCCAGCAGCCCGGGCCCGGACAGGGGACAAGAGACCCAGTACTTC. Its protein is CASSPGPDRGQETQYF.